These 22 T cell receptor beta chains share one sample of origin, sequenced in a study of control samples from healthy donors and cancer patients. Repertoires were generated with immunoSEQ multiplex PCR, while TCRdb's copy carries only in-frame clones and drops some. The sample shows about 50,000 clones, almost 90% of them seen only once. Material for sequencing was PBMCs. The receptors were sampled from a man aged 50 or older with head and neck cancer.

Details on this clone: Within the sample, other DNA sequences also encode this same CDR3. The chain is built from TRBV18 and TRBJ2-5; D is unclear. Per the germline V gene, CDR1 is KGHSH and CDR2 is LQKENI. V lost 0 bases and J 3 bases, leaving 8 bases between the germline ends. This CDR3 region has 14 residues. CDR3 amino acids: CASSPPSGEETQYF. DNA of the CDR3: TGTGCCAGCTCACCACCGAGTGGGGAAGAGACCCAGTACTTC.

This clone appeared a single time. This rearrangement joins TRBV30 to TRBJ2-1; D not certain. Deletions cut 3 bases from V and 0 bases from J, with 12 bases between. The CDR3 extends over 15 amino acids. Germline values: CDR1 GTSNPN, CDR2 SVGIG (reference sequence). Written as DNA, the CDR3 is TGTGCCTGGAGCCGCGGCCGGAGCTCCTACAATGAGCAGTTCTTC. This translates into CAWSRGRSSYNEQFF.

This clone has only one observation. J is TRBJ2-5 and V is TRBV5-5; possibly TRBD2 for D (5 bases). The CDR3 covers 13 residues. V gave up 0 bases and J gave up 4 bases, with 7 bases separating them. The germline CDR1 and CDR2 sequences are SGHKS and YYEKEE (reference sequence). CDR3 in DNA: TGTGCCAGCAGCTTGGGGACTGGAGAGACCCAGTACTTC. Its translation: CASSLGTGETQYF. The variable domain in full, completed from reference TRBV5-5 and TRBJ2-5, reads DAGVTQSPTHLIKTRGQQVTLRCSPISGHKSVSWYQQVLGQGPQFIFQYYEKEERGRGNFPDRFSARQFPNYSSELNVNALLLGDSALYLCASSLGTGETQYFGPGTRLLVL.

V and J are TRBV7-9 and TRBJ2-7; D remains ambiguous. There are 14 residues in the CDR3. Looked up from germline, CDR1 is SEHNR and CDR2 is FQNEAQ (reference sequence). Deletions cut 5 bases from V and 6 bases from J, with 17 bases between. CDR3 sequence reads: CASSPPGIVREQYF. The DNA for the CDR3 is TGTGCCAGCAGCCCCCCTGGGATAGTACGCGAGCAGTACTTC.

The V call is TRBV6-2 or TRBV6-3, the J call TRBJ2-5; D unclear. CDR3 size: 11 residues. Germline-derived CDR1 and CDR2 are MNHEY and SVGEGT. Deletions cut 4 bases from V and 5 bases from J, with 5 bases between. Here the CDR3 reads CASSSSETQYF. The CDR3 DNA reads as TGTGCCAGCAGTTCCTCGGAGACCCAGTACTTC.

V and J are TRBV5-1 and TRBJ2-7, with D perhaps matching TRBD2 (7 bases). Germline loops: CDR1 SGHRS, CDR2 YFSETQ. V was trimmed by 3 bases and J by 3 bases, leaving 28 bases between them. This CDR3 is 19 amino acids long. DNA of the CDR3: TGCGCCAGCAGCTCCCGACCGGGAGGCGAGGGGGGACCCAACTACGAGCAGTACTTC. Protein product: CASSSRPGGEGGPNYEQYF.

The chain joins TRBV6-6 to TRBJ1-5, with TRBD1 identical over 9 bases. Germline CDR1 and CDR2: MNHNY and SVGAGI (reference sequence). V lost 6 bases to trimming and J lost 6 bases; unmatched junction nucleotides: 9. The CDR3 totals 15 residues. The DNA of the CDR3 is TGTGCCAGCAGCAGGGACAGGGAGAAAGGTCAGCCCCAGCATTTT. Protein: CASSRDREKGQPQHF.

The CDR3 spells CSVHQGAGSTDTQYF. As DNA, the CDR3 is TGCAGCGTTCACCAGGGGGCGGGAAGCACAGATACGCAGTATTTT. The chain links TRBV29-1 to TRBJ2-3; 8 bases are shared with TRBD1. The CDR3 extends over 15 amino acids. The germline CDR1 and CDR2 sequences are SQVTM and ANQGSEA. With 5 bases clipped from V and 0 bases from J, the junction kept 7 bases outside the gene matches.

The V and J genes are TRBV3-1 (or the pseudogene TRBV3-2) and TRBJ2-6; a possible D gene is TRBD1 (7 bases). This CDR3 has 19 amino acids. Germline values: CDR1 LGHDT, CDR2 YNNKEL (reference sequence). With 1 base removed from V and 0 bases from J, the gap between germline ends came to 16 bases. The CDR3 DNA sequence: TGTGCCAGCAGCCAAGGAGGGCAGGGGGGAACCTCTGGGGCCAACGTCCTGACTTTC. Protein product: CASSQGGQGGTSGANVLTF.

The J gene is TRBJ2-3, the V gene TRBV30; TRBD2 matches 8 bases. The length of the CDR3 is 13 residues. The ends lost 2 bases at V and 5 bases at J; junction bases unmatched: 3. The V gene's germline CDR1 is GTSNPN and CDR2 SVGIG (reference sequence). The CDR3 bases are TGTGCCTGGAGTCCCGGGAGGGAAGATACGCAGTATTTT. Encoded protein: CAWSPGREDTQYF.

This clone was seen just once. The chain uses TRBV28 and TRBJ2-1; D gene uncertain. Germline CDR1 reads MDHEN; CDR2 reads SYDVKM. This CDR3 spans 13 amino acids. V was cut by 6 bases and J by 6 bases, with 12 bases left in between. CDR3 sequence: CASRPEAGNEQFF. The CDR3 DNA follows: TGTGCCAGCAGGCCTGAGGCCGGCAATGAGCAGTTCTTC.

J is TRBJ1-3 and V is TRBV11-2; TRBD1 aligns across 8 bases. Germline CDR1 and CDR2: SGHAT and FQNNGV. With V trimmed by 5 bases and J by 2 bases, 2 bases remained unmatched. The CDR3 covers 14 residues. The CDR3 loop reads CASSQGAAGNTIYF. CDR3 bases: TGTGCCAGCAGCCAGGGGGCGGCTGGAAACACCATATATTTT.

This chain joins TRBV4-1 and TRBJ2-3, with D possibly matching TRBD1 (5 bases). V was pared by 1 base and J by 2 bases, with 7 bases between. The CDR3 length is 14 residues. Germline-derived CDR1 and CDR2 are MGHRA and YSYEKL. DNA of the CDR3: TGCGCCAGCAGCCAAGCAGGGATCACAGATACGCAGTATTTT. Translation: CASSQAGITDTQYF.

CDR3 nucleotide sequence: TGTGCCAGCAGTTTAGACGTCGGGATCGCCAAGCAGTACTTC. Residues: CASSLDVGIAKQYF. The chain joins TRBV28 to TRBJ2-7; weak D call: TRBD2 (5 bases). This CDR3 is 14 amino acids long. Trimming cost V 2 bases and J 8 bases, with 16 bases left between them. Looked up from germline, CDR1 is MDHEN and CDR2 is SYDVKM.

The rearrangement links TRBV5-1 to TRBJ2-5; TRBD1 might be the D (6 bases). The CDR3 covers 15 residues. With 0 bases removed from V and 1 base from J, the gap between germline ends came to 10 bases. Germline V lookup: CDR1 SGHRS, CDR2 YFSETQ. CDR3 residues: CASSLGTQGQETQYF. CDR3 bases: TGCGCCAGCAGCTTGGGGACACAGGGCCAAGAGACCCAGTACTTC. The variable domain in full, completed from reference TRBV5-1 and TRBJ2-5, reads KAGVTQTPRYLIKTRGQQVTLSCSPISGHRSVSWYQQTPGQGLQFLFEYFSETQRNKGNFPGRFSGRQFSNSRSEMNVSTLELGDSALYLCASSLGTQGQETQYFGPGTRLLVL.

The CDR3 DNA follows: TGTGCCAGCAGTTTCCGCGGGCAGGGGGCTGTCACAGATACGCAGTATTTT. This translates into CASSFRGQGAVTDTQYF. The rearrangement links TRBV28 to TRBJ2-3; 8 positions agree with TRBD1. V lost 3 bases to trimming and J lost 2 bases; unmatched junction nucleotides: 10. CDR3 length: 17 amino acids. In germline, CDR1 is MDHEN, CDR2 SYDVKM.

In DNA, the CDR3 is TGTGCCAGCAGACGGGGTAGGGGTGAAAAACTGTTTTTT. Its protein product is CASRRGRGEKLFF. V is TRBV28 and J is TRBJ1-4, with D possibly being TRBD1 (5 bases). This CDR3 is 13 amino acids long. From germline, CDR1 is MDHEN and CDR2 SYDVKM. V lost 6 bases and J lost 7, with 12 bases in between.

This chain links TRBV11-2 with TRBJ2-2, with TRBD1 identical over 10 bases. V gave up 5 bases and J gave up 6 bases; unmatched junction bases: 18. The CDR3 is 19 residues long. Germline CDR1 SGHAT, CDR2 FQNNGV. CDR3 sequence (DNA): TGTGCCAGCAGCGACTCTATGACAGGGGGCTCGAGTTGGGCCGGGGAGCTGTTTTTT. Amino acids: CASSDSMTGGSSWAGELFF.

The rearrangement links TRBV3-1 (or the pseudogene TRBV3-2) to TRBJ2-3; the D is unclear. CDR1 and CDR2 (germline): LGHDT, YNNKEL (reference sequence). V lost 1 base and J 1 base, leaving 9 bases between the germline ends. CDR3 size: 15 residues. The CDR3 here is CASSQGSPGTDTQYF. The CDR3, as DNA: TGTGCCAGCAGCCAAGGTTCTCCCGGCACAGATACGCAGTATTTT.

The CDR3 is CASSLISDFSGNTIYF. The DNA of the CDR3 is TGTGCCAGCAGCTTAATCTCGGACTTCTCTGGAAACACCATATATTTT. The chain couples TRBV7-2 to TRBJ1-3; D is uncertain. This CDR3 is built from 16 residues. Trimming left V 2 bases short and J 0 bases short, with 11 bases between. Per germline, CDR1 SGHTA and CDR2 FQGNSA.

V usage is TRBV6-5 and J usage is TRBJ1-5; D uncertain. The V gene lost 6 bases and the J gene lost 6 bases, with 12 bases spanning the gap. Per the germline V gene, CDR1 is MNHEY and CDR2 is SVGAGI. This CDR3 is 13 amino acids long. CDR3 region: CASSVREVQPQHF. The CDR3 bases are TGTGCCAGCAGCGTTAGGGAGGTTCAGCCCCAGCATTTT.

The chain employs TRBV9 and TRBJ2-5; TRBD1 matches 7 bases. The germline V gene encodes CDR1 SGDLS and CDR2 YYNGEE. CDR3 length: 14 residues. V was clipped by 4 bases and J by 7 bases; unmatched bases: 10. CDR3 protein: CASSPRTGYGTQYF. CDR3 nucleotides: TGTGCCAGCAGCCCACGGACAGGTTATGGGACCCAGTACTTC.